Each of the 8 T cell receptor beta chains below was sequenced from the same sample in a study of blood T cell repertoires in COVID-19. Data came from immunoSEQ multiplex PCR; TCRdb stores just in-frame clones and leaves some out. The profile covers around 170,000 clones, with around 81% appearing a single time and over 10% taken by the ten largest. Sequenced material: peripheral blood. Receptors originate from a man between 70 and 80 years old who had recovered from COVID-19.

This clone is labeled medium-sized (0.01 to 0.1%). Other DNA sequences from this sample encode an identical CDR3 as well. CDR3: CASSLGLNEQFF. The CDR3 DNA reads as TGTGCCAGCAGCTTAGGACTTAATGAGCAGTTCTTC. The chain combines TRBV11-2 with TRBJ2-1; no clear D gene. With 1 base removed from V and 7 bases from J, the gap between germline ends came to 5 bases. Germline lookup yields CDR1 SGHAT and CDR2 FQNNGV. The CDR3 is 12 residues long. Complete variable domain (other parts from reference TRBV11-2 and TRBJ2-1): EAGVAQSPRYKIIEKRQSVAFWCNPISGHATLYWYQQILGQGPKLLIQFQNNGVVDDSQLPKDRFSAERLKGVDSTLKIQPAKLEDSAVYLCASSLGLNEQFFGPGTRLTVL.

This CDR3 reads CASSPRLAGGINTQYF. CDR3 nucleotide sequence: TGTGCCAGCAGTCCCCGCCTAGCGGGAGGAATCAATACGCAGTATTTT. V and J are TRBV27 and TRBJ2-3; 11 positions match TRBD2. J gave up 7 bases and V 5 bases, and 11 bases lay outside the gene matches. The germline gives CDR1 MNHEY, CDR2 SMNVEV (reference sequence). This CDR3 spans 16 amino acids.

This clone was detected only a few times. The J gene is TRBJ2-1, the V gene TRBV6-1; 9 bases match TRBD2. V gave up 0 bases and J gave up 7 bases; unmatched junction bases: 10. The CDR3 contains 17 residues. The V gene's germline CDR1 is MNHNS and CDR2 SASEGT. The CDR3 bases are TGTGCCAGCAGTGAAGCGCTTGCGGGAGGGCCCCGGAATGAGCAGTTCTTC. Translation: CASSEALAGGPRNEQFF.

The chain employs TRBV6-5 and TRBJ2-1; TRBD2 aligns across 14 bases. The germline gives CDR1 MNHEY, CDR2 SVGAGI. V lost 5 bases, J lost 10 bases, and 4 bases stayed unmatched. The CDR3 consists of 14 residues. CDR3 in amino acids: CASSLGLAGAEQFF. The CDR3 coding sequence is TGTGCCAGCAGTCTGGGACTAGCGGGAGCCGAGCAGTTCTTC.

This clone was found many times. The germline gene is not matched at one end of the junction; a read error may be the cause. The J gene is TRBJ2-5, the V gene TRBV7-7; D is possibly TRBD1 (6 bases). This CDR3 spans 15 amino acids. Per germline, CDR1 SSHAT and CDR2 FNYEAQ (reference sequence). The CDR3 is CASSSGRTEQETQYF. CDR3 nucleotides: TGTGCTAGCAGCTCAGGCAGGACAGAACAAGAGACCCAGTACTTC.

The V call is TRBV2, the J call TRBJ1-5; 8 bases fit TRBD1. V lost 6 bases and J lost 6; bases outside the gene matches: 7. In germline, CDR1 is SNHLY, CDR2 FYNNEI. The CDR3 totals 14 residues. The CDR3 DNA follows: TGTGCCAGCAGCCAGGGGGCCGGGGCTCAGCCCCAGCATTTT. Translating it yields CASSQGAGAQPQHF.

V gene TRBV5-1 combines with J gene TRBJ2-5; perhaps TRBD1 as D (5 bases). CDR1 is SGHRS, CDR2 YFSETQ, per germline. V was shortened by 5 bases and J by 5 bases, with 10 bases between the two germline ends. This CDR3 comprises 12 residues. Here the CDR3 reads CASRRGTETQYF. DNA for the CDR3: TGCGCCAGCAGAAGGGGTACGGAGACCCAGTACTTC.

The chain uses TRBV3-1 (or the pseudogene TRBV3-2) and TRBJ2-7; 10 nucleotides match TRBD1. Germline V CDR1 and CDR2: LGHDT, YNNKEL (reference sequence). V dropped 0 bases and J dropped 6; count of bases not matched to a gene: 11. This CDR3 spans 17 amino acids. CDR3 nucleotide sequence: TGTGCCAGCAGCCAAGAAACCGGGACAGGGGCTCTGGGCGAGCAGTACTTC. It is translated as CASSQETGTGALGEQYF.